This T cell receptor (beta chain) appears in the sequencing data of a study of T cells in Graves' hyperthyroidism and ophthalmopathy (dated 2019 in TCRdb). With respect to the entire study: Peripheral blood was collected at initial diagnosis, before any treatment. To identify distinguishing TCR V-J signatures, a discovery cohort of some 100 patients was used, comprising 43 with Graves' ophthalmopathy and some 60 with stable Graves' hyperthyroidism. Prospective prediction of ophthalmopathy was tested in an independent validation cohort consisting of 18 hyperthyroidism patients and more than 15 patients who later progressed to ophthalmopathy. The 90 or so discovery patients were randomly split 7:3 into training and test sets. The study also compared thyroid tissue and blood T-cell repertoires from several Graves' hyperthyroidism patients. After blood sampling, hyperthyroidism patients were treated with methimazole at a starting dose of 30 mg daily, and ophthalmopathy patients were treated with high-dose intravenous methylprednisolone. The paper reports TCR Vbeta CDR3 sequencing of roughly 140 peripheral blood samples: under 45 ophthalmopathy, under 85 hyperthyroidism and 17 progressor patients.

Here is what the overall study found, with its caveats: During validation, the model predicted progression to ophthalmopathy a median of around 7 months ahead of onset, with almost 71% sensitivity and roughly 72% specificity. Sample size was not statistically predetermined, and investigators were not blinded to group allocation. Most expanded thyroid clonotypes (frequency above 0.001) were also found in blood, which suggests that blood repertoires may mirror thyroid immune responses. Ophthalmopathy was separated from stable hyperthyroidism by a 13 V-J signature model, with 85% to 90% sensitivity and about 81% specificity obtained in cross-validation and 80%/75% obtained in testing.

This clonotype was picked up many times. The clone's antigen remains unknown. Qualities for individual bases were not recorded, and no much larger clone is one base off. The TCR beta CDR3 regions were amplified from RNA transcripts. A first-round RT-PCR of the TCR CDR3 used the HTBI primer set with the Qiagen OneStep RT-PCR kit. Libraries were constructed in a second round of multiplex PCR, after which size selection and purification were performed. Paired-end sequencing of the libraries was performed with 100 bp reads on an Illumina HiSeq2000. In the paper's pipeline: Raw data were processed with SOAPnuke, discarding reads with adapters, uncalled bases, mean Phred below 15, or no exact constant-primer or identifier match. High-quality paired reads were merged with COPE v1.2.5, and unique nucleotide sequences were defined as clonotypes. MiTCR v1.1 was used to align clonotypes to the IMGT TRBV, TRBD and TRBJ reference segments. Analysis was restricted to V-J combinations with a frequency above 0.0001, which covered 99.2% of repertoires. The TCS score was defined as F50 (clonal expansion) divided by E x V (chaos), with BLOSUM62-based TCRdist calculated between CDR3 peptides within each V-J. Welch's t-statistics and random forest reduced 514 V-J features to roughly 13, which were used in a naive Bayes classifier (R e1071). TCRdb redid the processing of the public reads, applying fastp at Q25 and MiXCR, and retained in-frame beta chains. A single entry per CDR3 protein holds the most common genes and DNA from its merged rows. It is TCRdb's table, rather than the study itself, that gives the V and J calls and clone size. The sample table records under 500,000 distinct CDR3 sequences; over 12% of these occur just once. Of the sample, around 28% falls within the top ten clones.

In the ophthalmopathy patients, disease was moderately to severely active, with a Clinical Activity Score of 3 or more, a NOSPECS grade of 4 or more, and a duration of less than 3 months. The study excluded patients with uncontrolled infections, other autoimmune diseases, pregnancy or lactation. Diagnoses relied on clinical symptoms, serum thyroxine and TRAb, thyroid ultrasound and orbital computed tomography. Ficoll-Paque density gradient centrifugation was used to isolate PBMCs from about 10 ml of fresh peripheral blood. Total RNA was extracted using Trizol reagent, and RNA quality was assessed on an Agilent 2100 Bioanalyzer. The specimen was blood. This sequence originates from a man aged 45-65 years with Graves' ophthalmopathy.

Read as DNA, the sequence is TGTGCCAGCAGCCGCGGGACATCCTATGGCTACACCTTC. Translated, this is CASSRGTSYGYTF. The chain uses TRBV11-3 and TRBJ1-2, with a tentative D gene TRBD1 over 6 matching bases. The V and J ends are trimmed by 5 bases and 4 bases, leaving 11 bases between them. From the cysteine through the phenylalanine, the CDR3 covers 13 amino acids. The sequence is cut down to CDR3 DNA, 39 bases in frame from base 1. Based on the germline V gene, the CDR1 and CDR2 sequences are SGHNT and YENEEA.